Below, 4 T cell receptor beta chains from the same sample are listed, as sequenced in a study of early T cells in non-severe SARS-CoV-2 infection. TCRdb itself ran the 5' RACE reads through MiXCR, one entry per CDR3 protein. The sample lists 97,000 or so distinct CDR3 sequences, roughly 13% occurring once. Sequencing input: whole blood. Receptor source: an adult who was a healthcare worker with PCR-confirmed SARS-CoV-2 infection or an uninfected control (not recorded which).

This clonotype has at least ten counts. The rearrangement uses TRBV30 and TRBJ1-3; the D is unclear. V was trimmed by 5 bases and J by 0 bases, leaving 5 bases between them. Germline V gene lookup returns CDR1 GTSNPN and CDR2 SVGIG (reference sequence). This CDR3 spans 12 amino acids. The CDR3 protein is CAWGSSGNTIYF. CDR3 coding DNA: TGTGCCTGGGGCAGCTCTGGAAACACCATATATTTT.

CDR3 nucleotides: TGCGCCAGCAGCACCGGACAGCGGACTGAAGCTTTCTTT. Its translation is CASSTGQRTEAFF. The chain carries TRBV5-1 and TRBJ1-1, with D perhaps TRBD1 (6 bases). CDR1 is SGHRS, CDR2 YFSETQ, per germline. Trimming took 4 bases from V and 5 from J, leaving 12 bases between them. The CDR3 extends over 13 amino acids.

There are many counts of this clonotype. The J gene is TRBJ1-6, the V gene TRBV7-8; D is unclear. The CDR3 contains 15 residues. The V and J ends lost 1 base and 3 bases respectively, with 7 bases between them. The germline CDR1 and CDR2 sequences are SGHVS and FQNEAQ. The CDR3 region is CASSLGPIYNSPLHF. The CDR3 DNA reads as TGTGCCAGCAGCTTAGGCCCGATCTATAATTCACCCCTCCACTTT.

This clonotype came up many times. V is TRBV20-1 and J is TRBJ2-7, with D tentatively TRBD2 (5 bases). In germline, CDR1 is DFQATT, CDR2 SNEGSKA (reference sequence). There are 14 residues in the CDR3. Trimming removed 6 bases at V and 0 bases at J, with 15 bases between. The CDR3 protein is CSAQVGGRSYEQYF. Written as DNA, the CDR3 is TGCAGTGCCCAAGTCGGCGGGCGCTCCTACGAGCAGTACTTC.